The 25 T cell receptor beta chains below come from one sample, sequenced in a study of blood T cell repertoires in COVID-19. The protocol was immunoSEQ multiplex PCR, while the TCRdb copy is restricted to in-frame clones and leaves out a portion. The data show hundreds of thousands of clones, 85% seen once. The sequencing sample was made of PBMCs or T cells enriched from blood (not recorded which). Source of these receptors: a woman aged 25 to 45 who had been exposed to COVID-19.

This clone came up a few times. J is TRBJ2-1 and V is TRBV24-1, with TRBD1 identical over 11 bases. The trim removed 4 bases at V and 7 bases at J, leaving 8 bases unmatched. The CDR3 is 16 residues long. Per the germline V gene, CDR1 is KGHDR and CDR2 is SFDVKD. Here the CDR3 reads CATSESHGQGANEQFF. The CDR3, as DNA: TGTGCCACCAGTGAATCCCACGGACAGGGGGCAAATGAGCAGTTCTTC.

This clone was counted a single time. The gene calls are TRBV28 and TRBJ1-2; D is possibly TRBD1 (5 bases). Trimming took off 5 bases at V and 8 bases at J, with 12 bases between the two ends. The CDR3 consists of 12 residues. The germline CDR1 and CDR2 sequences are MDHEN and SYDVKM. The CDR3 loop reads CASSISRGGYTF. The CDR3 nucleotides read TGTGCCAGCAGTATCTCGCGGGGGGGCTACACCTTC.

The chain joins TRBV25-1 to TRBJ2-1, with 15 positions matching TRBD2. V was clipped by 6 bases and J by 2 bases; unmatched bases: 5. The CDR3 is 17 residues long. Per the germline V gene, CDR1 is MGHDK and CDR2 is SYGVNS. CDR3 in DNA: TGTGCCAGCAGCACTTGGACTAGCGGGAGGGCCTACAATGAGCAGTTCTTC. Translated: CASSTWTSGRAYNEQFF.

A few counts support this clone. Other DNA sequences within the sample encode an identical CDR3. This CDR3 is CASSYGASTDTQYF. The CDR3 DNA reads as TGTGCCAGCAGCTACGGAGCCTCCACAGATACGCAGTATTTT. V gene TRBV6-5 combines with J gene TRBJ2-3; no firm D call. Trimming pared 6 bases from V and 2 bases from J, leaving 12 bases between. The CDR3 is 14 amino acids. Looked up from germline, CDR1 is MNHEY and CDR2 is SVGAGI.

The chain is built from TRBV5-4 and TRBJ2-7; a possible D gene is TRBD1 (7 bases). V was shortened by 3 bases and J by 5 bases, with 15 bases between the two germline ends. Germline V gives CDR1 SGHNT, CDR2 YYREEE (reference sequence). The CDR3 spans 14 residues. The CDR3 nucleotides read TGTGCCAGCAGCTCCGGGGGACAGCTGGACGAGCAGTACTTC. It specifies CASSSGGQLDEQYF. The full variable domain, with the rest looked up from reference TRBV5-4 and TRBJ2-7, is ETGVTQSPTHLIKTRGQQVTLRCSSQSGHNTVSWYQQALGQGPQFIFQYYREEENGRGNFPPRFSGLQFPNYSSELNVNALELDDSALYLCASSSGGQLDEQYFGPGTRLTVT.

This clone was seen a single time. This chain links TRBV28 with TRBJ1-2; D is perhaps TRBD1 (5 bases). This CDR3 comprises 13 residues. V was shortened by 8 bases and J by 3 bases, with 13 bases between the two germline ends. From germline, CDR1 is MDHEN and CDR2 SYDVKM. The DNA of the CDR3 is TGTGCCAGCGTCTCAGGGCAGGACTATGGCTACACCTTC. It codes for CASVSGQDYGYTF.

V gene TRBV11-2 combines with J gene TRBJ1-2; D is perhaps TRBD1 (6 bases). The length of the CDR3 is 16 residues. Germline CDR1 and CDR2: SGHAT and FQNNGV. The V end lost 4 bases, the J end lost 5 bases, and 20 bases lay between the germline ends. CDR3 nucleotide sequence: TGTGCCAGCAGCTCCCCGCGAGCCGGGACAAGATATGGCTACACCTTC. It is translated as CASSSPRAGTRYGYTF.

This sequence joins TRBV12-3 or TRBV12-4 and TRBJ1-4, with D hard to call. The CDR3 contains 13 residues. V was cut by 3 bases and J by 8 bases, with 10 bases left in between. CDR3 amino acids: CASSFGPGEKLFF. The CDR3 DNA sequence: TGTGCCAGCAGTTTTGGGCCAGGAGAAAAACTGTTTTTT.

CDR3: CASSQGVGGLIEQFF. The CDR3 nucleotides read TGTGCCAGCAGCCAAGGTGTGGGGGGGCTGATTGAGCAGTTCTTC. This chain links TRBV3-1 (or the pseudogene TRBV3-2) with TRBJ2-1; possibly TRBD2 for D (7 bases). Germline CDR1 reads LGHDT; CDR2 reads YNNKEL (reference sequence). CDR3 size: 15 residues. V lost 1 base, J lost 9 bases, and 16 bases lay in between.

The rearrangement joins TRBV6-1 to TRBJ1-2; 8 positions agree with TRBD1. With 0 bases clipped from V and 5 bases from J, the junction kept 8 bases outside the gene matches. Germline V lookup: CDR1 MNHNS, CDR2 SASEGT. This CDR3 is built from 16 residues. This CDR3 is CASSEALGGQEYGYTF. The DNA of the CDR3 is TGTGCCAGCAGTGAAGCATTAGGGGGACAGGAGTATGGCTACACCTTC.

This clone was counted a single time. The chain employs TRBV13 and TRBJ2-7, with TRBD2 identical over 14 bases. Germline CDR1 and CDR2: PRHDT and FYEKMQ (reference sequence). J lost 7 bases, V lost 3 bases, and 5 bases had no gene match. CDR3 length: 15 amino acids. CDR3 nucleotides: TGTGCCAGCAGCTTCGGACTAGCGGGAGGCGGAGAGCAGTACTTC. Amino acid sequence: CASSFGLAGGGEQYF. Together with reference TRBV13 and TRBJ2-7, the CDR3 gives the full variable domain: AAGVIQSPRHLIKEKRETATLKCYPIPRHDTVYWYQQGPGQDPQFLISFYEKMQSDKGSIPDRFSAQQFSDYHSELNMSSLELGDSALYFCASSFGLAGGGEQYFGPGTRLTVT.

The V gene is TRBV4-2, the J gene TRBJ2-7; 11 nucleotides match TRBD2. V gave up 3 bases and J gave up 7 bases; unmatched junction bases: 5. The CDR3 totals 14 residues. Germline loops: CDR1 LGHNA, CDR2 YNFKEQ. The CDR3 sequence is CASSHSGGAEEQYF. DNA of the CDR3: TGTGCCAGCAGCCATAGCGGGGGGGCGGAAGAGCAGTACTTC.

The chain couples TRBV9 to TRBJ2-7; TRBD2 aligns across 10 bases. V was pared by 0 bases and J by 3 bases, with 6 bases of the junction left unmatched. Germline CDR1 and CDR2: SGDLS and YYNGEE. The CDR3 is 16 residues long. CDR3 sequence (DNA): TGTGCCAGCAGCGTAGTCCCTAGCGGGAGTTTCTACGAGCAGTACTTC. Translating it yields CASSVVPSGSFYEQYF. Using reference TRBV9 and TRBJ2-7 for the parts outside the CDR3, the full variable domain is DSGVTQTPKHLITATGQRVTLRCSPRSGDLSVYWYQQSLDQGLQFLIQYYNGEERAKGNILERFSAQQFPDLHSELNLSSLELGDSALYFCASSVVPSGSFYEQYFGPGTRLTVT.

The chain uses TRBV6-5 and TRBJ2-7; maybe TRBD1 (6 bases). Germline assignment: CDR1 MNHEY and CDR2 SVGAGI. V was clipped by 7 bases and J by 5 bases, with 18 bases between them. This CDR3 is built from 14 residues. Here the CDR3 DNA reads TGTGCCAGCACCCCCGGGACAATCTCGAACGAGCAGTACTTC. It is translated as CASTPGTISNEQYF.

J is TRBJ1-1 and V is TRBV5-4; tentative D call: TRBD1 (5 bases). V was pared by 5 bases and J by 0 bases, with 8 bases between. CDR3 length: 13 residues. From germline, CDR1 is SGHNT and CDR2 YYREEE (reference sequence). This chain's CDR3 is CASRVTVNTEAFF. CDR3 bases: TGTGCCAGCAGAGTGACAGTGAACACTGAAGCTTTCTTT.

This chain uses TRBV3-1 (or the pseudogene TRBV3-2) with TRBJ2-2; D uncertain. The germline V and J ends were trimmed by 2 bases and 4 bases, with 8 bases remaining between them. Looked up from germline, CDR1 is LGHDT and CDR2 is YNNKEL (reference sequence). This CDR3 spans 14 amino acids. The CDR3 here is CASSQTGGTGELFF. In DNA form, the CDR3 reads TGTGCCAGCAGCCAAACGGGTGGCACCGGGGAGCTGTTTTTT.

In this sample, this clone turned up once. The CDR3, as DNA: TGTGCCAGCAGCCCCCTGAGGGACATAGACAGCGGGGGGTACTACGAGCAGTACTTC. It yields the protein CASSPLRDIDSGGYYEQYF. The chain combines TRBV7-2 with TRBJ2-7, with 9 bases that match TRBD2. V shed 5 bases, J shed 3 bases, and the junction held 20 bases outside the gene matches. Germline V CDR1 and CDR2: SGHTA, FQGNSA. The CDR3 sequence is 19 residues long.

This chain uses TRBV5-4 with TRBJ2-7, with D perhaps matching TRBD2 (6 bases). This CDR3 spans 13 amino acids. Germline V CDR1 and CDR2: SGHNT, YYREEE (reference sequence). Trimming stripped 4 bases from V and 0 bases from J, with 8 bases between. The CDR3 bases are TGTGCCAGCAGCCGGGAGAACTCCTACGAGCAGTACTTC. It is translated as CASSRENSYEQYF.

This sequence joins TRBV7-9 and TRBJ1-2; D unresolved. The CDR3 totals 11 residues. V lost 5 bases and J lost 2, with 3 bases in between. Germline CDR1 reads SEHNR; CDR2 reads FQNEAQ (reference sequence). Here the CDR3 reads CASSVNYGYTF. In nucleotides, the CDR3 is TGTGCCAGCAGCGTAAACTATGGCTACACCTTC.

This chain connects TRBV24-1 to TRBJ2-5; 14 nucleotides line up with TRBD2. Germline V lookup: CDR1 KGHDR, CDR2 SFDVKD. The CDR3 covers 18 residues. After removal of 4 bases from V and 1 base from J, the junction contained 7 bases not matched to a gene. CDR3 loop: CATSDSGLAGVTQETQYF. The CDR3 coding sequence is TGTGCCACCAGTGACTCGGGACTAGCGGGAGTTACCCAAGAGACCCAGTACTTC.

The V call is TRBV12-3 or TRBV12-4, the J call TRBJ2-5; D is uncertain. The CDR3 length is 13 residues. V lost 1 base and J lost 7, with 10 bases in between. CDR3 coding DNA: TGTGCCAGCAGTTTAGAGACTGGTAGGACCCAGTACTTC. It translates to CASSLETGRTQYF.

This chain joins TRBV30 and TRBJ2-7; D may be TRBD1 (6 bases). The CDR3 extends over 14 amino acids. The germline gives CDR1 GTSNPN, CDR2 SVGIG (reference sequence). Trimming took off 0 bases at V and 5 bases at J, with 14 bases between the two ends. The CDR3, as DNA: TGTGCCTGGAGTGTACTTGGGGGCTCGGACGAGCAGTACTTC. It yields the protein CAWSVLGGSDEQYF.

DNA for the CDR3: TGTGCCAGCAGCTTTATGGGACTGGGTCCCTACGAGCAGTACTTC. Encoded protein: CASSFMGLGPYEQYF. The V and J genes are TRBV5-6 and TRBJ2-7; D may be TRBD2 (6 bases). Germline CDR1 SGHDT, CDR2 YYEEEE. The CDR3 extends over 15 amino acids. Trimming shortened V by 2 bases and J by 2 bases, and 14 bases separated the two germline ends. Based on the CDR3 plus reference TRBV5-6 and TRBJ2-7, the full variable domain is DAGVTQSPTHLIKTRGQQVTLRCSPKSGHDTVSWYQQALGQGPQFIFQYYEEEERQRGNFPDRFSGHQFPNYSSELNVNALLLGDSALYLCASSFMGLGPYEQYFGPGTRLTVT.

The chain recombines TRBV3-1 (or the pseudogene TRBV3-2) with TRBJ2-2; TRBD2 matches at 13 bases. The trim removed 4 bases at V and 6 bases at J, leaving 8 bases unmatched. The CDR3 has 17 amino acids. Germline V lookup: CDR1 LGHDT, CDR2 YNNKEL (reference sequence). CDR3 DNA sequence: TGTGCCAGCAGCCCCGGAGGACTAGCGGGAGTCCCCGGGGAGCTGTTTTTT. This encodes CASSPGGLAGVPGELFF.

The J gene is TRBJ1-6, the V gene TRBV5-1; D gene uncertain. The CDR3 is 13 amino acids. Trimming stripped 5 bases from V and 7 bases from J, with 10 bases between. Germline V gives CDR1 SGHRS, CDR2 YFSETQ. The CDR3 reads CASSLARNSPLHF. The CDR3 nucleotides are TGCGCCAGCAGTCTAGCAAGGAATTCACCCCTCCACTTT.